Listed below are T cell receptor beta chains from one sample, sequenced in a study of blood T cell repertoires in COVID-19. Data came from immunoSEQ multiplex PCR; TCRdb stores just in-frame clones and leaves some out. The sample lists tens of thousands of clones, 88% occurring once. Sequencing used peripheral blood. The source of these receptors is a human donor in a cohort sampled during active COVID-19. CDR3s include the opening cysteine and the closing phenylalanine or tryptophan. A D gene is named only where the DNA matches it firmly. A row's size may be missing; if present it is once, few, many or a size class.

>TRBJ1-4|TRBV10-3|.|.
CAISESRGATNEKLFF
TGTGCCATCAGTGAATCCAGGGGAGCAACTAATGAAAAACTGTTTTTT
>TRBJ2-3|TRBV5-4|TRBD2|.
CASSVDAGGATDTQYF
TGTGCCAGCAGCGTAGATGCGGGAGGGGCGACAGATACGCAGTATTTT
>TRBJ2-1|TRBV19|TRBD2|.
CASSPSGSRYNEQFF
TGTGCCAGTAGTCCTAGCGGGAGTCGGTACAATGAGCAGTTCTTC
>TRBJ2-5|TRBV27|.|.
CASSLNGRGETQYF
TGTGCCAGCAGTTTAAACGGAAGGGGGGAGACCCAGTACTTC
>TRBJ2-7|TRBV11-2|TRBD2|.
CASSSSGGPYEQYF
TGTGCCAGCAGTTCTAGCGGGGGGCCCTACGAGCAGTACTTC
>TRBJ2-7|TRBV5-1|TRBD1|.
CASSLAGTGYSYEQYF
TGCGCCAGCAGCTTGGCCGGGACAGGGTATTCCTACGAGCAGTACTTC
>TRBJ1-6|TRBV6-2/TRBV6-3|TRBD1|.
CASSYTYGQGADSPLHF
TGTGCCAGCAGTTACACCTACGGACAGGGGGCCGACTCACCCCTCCACTTT
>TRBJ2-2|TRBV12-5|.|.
CASGQGADTGELFF
TGTGCTAGTGGCCAAGGGGCGGACACCGGGGAGCTGTTTTTT
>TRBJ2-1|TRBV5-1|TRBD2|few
CASSFLTSGINEQFF
TGCGCCAGCAGCTTTCTGACTAGCGGGATTAATGAGCAGTTCTTC
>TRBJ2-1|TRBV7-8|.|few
CASSLVFTRSSYNEQFF
TGTGCCAGCAGCTTAGTGTTTACTAGGAGCTCCTACAATGAGCAGTTCTTC
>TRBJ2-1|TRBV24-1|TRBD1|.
CATSDLASGTGGEQFF
TGTGCCACCAGTGACCTAGCCTCCGGGACAGGAGGTGAGCAGTTCTTC
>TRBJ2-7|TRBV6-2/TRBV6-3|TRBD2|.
CASSPPIAGDDTYEQYF
TGTGCCAGCAGTCCCCCTATAGCGGGAGACGACACCTACGAGCAGTACTTC
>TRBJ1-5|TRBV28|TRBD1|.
CASSPTGTGGGLGYSNQPQHF
TGTGCCAGCAGTCCCACCGGGACAGGGGGGGGGTTGGGTTATAGCAATCAGCCCCAGCATTTT
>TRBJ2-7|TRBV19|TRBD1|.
CASSIVTGGGSSYEQYF
TGTGCCAGTAGTATAGTGACAGGGGGCGGAAGCTCCTACGAGCAGTACTTC
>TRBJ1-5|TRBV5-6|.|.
CASSPGIYSNQPQHF
TGTGCCAGCAGCCCGGGGATTTATAGCAATCAGCCCCAGCATTTT
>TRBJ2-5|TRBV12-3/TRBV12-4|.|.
CASRPPGEETQYF
TGTGCCAGCAGGCCACCGGGGGAAGAGACCCAGTACTTC
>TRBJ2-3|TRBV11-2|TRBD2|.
CASSPGTSGGDTQYF
TGTGCCAGCAGCCCGGGGACTAGCGGGGGGGATACGCAGTATTTT
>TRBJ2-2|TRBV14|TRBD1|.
CASSRRDRETGELFF
TGTGCCAGCAGCCGCCGGGACAGGGAGACTGGGGAGCTGTTTTTT
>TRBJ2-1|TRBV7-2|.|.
CASSFASRGAGYNEQFF
TGTGCCAGCAGCTTCGCCTCCCGGGGGGCAGGATACAATGAGCAGTTCTTC
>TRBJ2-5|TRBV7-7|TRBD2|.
CASSLTSARGGETQYF
TGTGCCAGCAGCCTAACTAGCGCTCGGGGAGGGGAGACCCAGTACTTC
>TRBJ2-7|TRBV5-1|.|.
CASSESGDYEQYF
TGCGCCAGCAGCGAGTCGGGGGACTACGAGCAGTACTTC
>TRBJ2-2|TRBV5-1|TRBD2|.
CASSLSSGVPNGELFF
TGCGCCAGCAGCTTGTCTAGCGGGGTCCCGAACGGGGAGCTGTTTTTT
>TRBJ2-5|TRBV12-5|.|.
CASGLVQGGGIGFQETQYF
TGTGCTAGTGGTTTGGTACAAGGGGGAGGGATTGGATTCCAAGAGACCCAGTACTTC
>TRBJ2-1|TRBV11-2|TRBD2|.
CASSFAGDYNEQFF
TGTGCCAGCAGCTTTGCGGGGGACTACAATGAGCAGTTCTTC
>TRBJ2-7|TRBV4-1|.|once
CASSQDPAGTPYEQYF
TGCGCCAGCAGCCAAGATCCAGCCGGGACACCATACGAGCAGTACTTC
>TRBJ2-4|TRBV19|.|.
CASSIPRGEGQNIQYF
TGTGCCAGTAGTATTCCAAGGGGGGAGGGCCAAAACATTCAGTACTTC
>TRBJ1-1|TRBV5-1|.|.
CASSLEVGNTEAFF
TGCGCCAGCAGCTTGGAAGTCGGGAACACTGAAGCTTTCTTT